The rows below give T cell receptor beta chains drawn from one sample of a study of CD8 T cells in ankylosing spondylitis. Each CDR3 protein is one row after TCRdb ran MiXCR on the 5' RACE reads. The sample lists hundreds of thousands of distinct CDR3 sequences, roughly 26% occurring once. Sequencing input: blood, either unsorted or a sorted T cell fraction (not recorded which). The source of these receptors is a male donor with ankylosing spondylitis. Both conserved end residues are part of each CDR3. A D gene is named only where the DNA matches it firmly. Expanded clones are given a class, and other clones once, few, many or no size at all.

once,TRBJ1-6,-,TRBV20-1,CCAREIQGSTLGPLHF,TGCTGTGCTAGAGAGATCCAGGGCAGTACCCTTGGACCCCTCCACTTT
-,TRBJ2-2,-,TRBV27,CASSLDTPGTGELFF,TGTGCCAGCAGTCTAGACACGCCCGGCACCGGGGAGCTGTTTTTT
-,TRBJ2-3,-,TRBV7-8,CASSLRTYTDTQYF,TGTGCCAGCAGCTTAAGGACATACACAGATACGCAGTATTTT
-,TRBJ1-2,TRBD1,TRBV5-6,CASSLVYLLQGDYGYTF,TGTGCCAGCAGCTTGGTGTACCTATTACAGGGGGACTATGGCTACACCTTC
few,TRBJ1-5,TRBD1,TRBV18,CASSPQTGGDQPQHF,TGTGCCAGCTCACCACAGACAGGGGGCGATCAGCCCCAGCATTTT
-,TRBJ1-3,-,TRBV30,CAWSAHRNTIYF,TGTGCCTGGTCGGCACATCGGAACACCATATATTTT
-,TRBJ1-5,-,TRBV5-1,CASNNRLANQPQHF,TGCGCCAGCAACAACAGACTTGCCAATCAGCCCCAGCATTTT
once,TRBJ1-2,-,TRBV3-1,CASSQAGRGYGYTF,TGTGCCAGCAGCCAAGCGGGGAGGGGCTATGGCTACACCTTC
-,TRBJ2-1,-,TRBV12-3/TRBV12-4,CASSDGGQPEQFF,TGTGCCAGCAGTGACGGCGGACAACCCGAGCAGTTCTTC
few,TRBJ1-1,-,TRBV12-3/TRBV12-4,CASGVGGTEAFF,TGTGCCAGCGGTGTGGGGGGCACTGAAGCTTTCTTT
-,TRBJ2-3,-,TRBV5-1,CASSLELASEVDTQYF,TGCGCCAGCAGCTTGGAGCTAGCCTCGGAGGTAGATACGCAGTATTTT
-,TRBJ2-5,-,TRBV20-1,CSARLAQETQYF,TGCAGTGCTAGGCTAGCCCAAGAGACCCAGTACTTC
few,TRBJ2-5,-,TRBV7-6,CASSLGWETQYF,TGTGCCAGCAGCTTAGGTTGGGAGACCCAGTACTTC
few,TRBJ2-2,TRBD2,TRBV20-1,CSALPGSGRAGELFF,TGCAGTGCCCTACCGGGGAGCGGGAGGGCCGGGGAGCTGTTTTTT
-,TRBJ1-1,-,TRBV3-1,CASSPAGTPNTEAFF,TGTGCCAGCAGCCCAGCCGGGACTCCGAACACTGAAGCTTTCTTT
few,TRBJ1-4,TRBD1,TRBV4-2,CASSHTGAPEKLFF,TGTGCCAGCAGCCACACAGGGGCCCCTGAAAAACTGTTTTTT
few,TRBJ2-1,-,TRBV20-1,CSARDRRLGVYNEQFF,TGCAGTGCTAGAGATAGGAGACTAGGGGTTTACAATGAGCAGTTCTTC
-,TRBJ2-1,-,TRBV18,CASSPSVAAYNEQFF,TGTGCCAGCTCACCATCGGTAGCAGCCTACAATGAGCAGTTCTTC
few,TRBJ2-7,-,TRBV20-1,CSTAQTYEQYF,TGCAGTACTGCGCAGACCTACGAGCAGTACTTC
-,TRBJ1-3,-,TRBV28,CASSTDGSSGNTIYF,TGTGCCAGCAGTACCGACGGTAGCTCTGGAAACACCATATATTTT
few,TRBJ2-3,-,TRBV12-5,CASGLVRSSRLADTQYF,TGTGCTAGTGGTTTGGTACGCTCCTCAAGACTCGCAGATACGCAGTATTTT
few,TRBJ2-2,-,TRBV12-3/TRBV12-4,CASSPGAGVAGELFF,TGTGCCAGCAGTCCGGGGGCGGGGGTTGCCGGGGAGCTGTTTTTT
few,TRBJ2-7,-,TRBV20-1,CSARGSIGLYEQYF,TGCAGTGCTAGAGGCAGCATAGGTCTCTACGAGCAGTACTTC
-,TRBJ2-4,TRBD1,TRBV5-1,CASSSGTGTKNIQYF,TGCGCCAGCAGCTCCGGGACAGGCACAAAAAACATTCAGTACTTC
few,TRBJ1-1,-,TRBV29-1,CSVRDVMNTEAFF,TGCAGCGTTAGGGACGTTATGAACACTGAAGCTTTCTTT
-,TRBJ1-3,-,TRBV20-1,CSARTAGNTIYF,TGCAGTGCTAGGACAGCTGGAAACACCATATATTTT
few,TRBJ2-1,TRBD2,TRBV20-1,CSARVSSGMGSGRYNEQFF,TGCAGTGCTAGAGTATCTAGCGGGATGGGGTCTGGAAGGTACAATGAGCAGTTCTTC
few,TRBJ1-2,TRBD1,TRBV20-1,CSARDLTGTLNYGYTF,TGCAGTGCTAGAGATCTGACAGGGACCCTTAACTATGGCTACACCTTC
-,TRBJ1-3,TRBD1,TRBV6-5,CASSYGTTGGHGNTIYF,TGTGCCAGCAGTTACGGAACGACAGGGGGTCATGGAAACACCATATATTTT
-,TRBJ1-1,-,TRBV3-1,CASSQGAQGMWAFF,TGTGCCAGCAGCCAAGGCGCTCAGGGGATGTGGGCTTTCTTT
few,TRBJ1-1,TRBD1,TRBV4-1,CASSQDSRDRLNTEAFF,TGCGCCAGCAGCCAAGACTCTAGGGACAGGTTGAACACTGAAGCTTTCTTT
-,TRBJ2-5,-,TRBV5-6,CASSHVGVSNQETQYF,TGTGCCAGCAGCCACGTGGGGGTGAGCAACCAAGAGACCCAGTACTTC
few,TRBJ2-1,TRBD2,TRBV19,CASSINSGGFYNEQFF,TGTGCCAGTAGTATTAATAGCGGGGGCTTCTACAATGAGCAGTTCTTC
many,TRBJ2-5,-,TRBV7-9,CASSLLREQETQYF,TGTGCCAGCAGCTTACTCCGGGAACAAGAGACCCAGTACTTC
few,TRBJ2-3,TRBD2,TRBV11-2,CASSSTGTNTQYF,TGTGCCAGCAGCTCAACCGGGACTAATACGCAGTATTTT
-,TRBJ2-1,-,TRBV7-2,CASSLLGTPSEQFF,TGTGCCAGCAGCTTATTGGGGACTCCAAGTGAGCAGTTCTTC
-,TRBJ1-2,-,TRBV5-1,CASSSPDGGRIRGYTF,TGCGCCAGCAGCTCTCCGGATGGGGGGCGCATTCGTGGCTACACCTTC
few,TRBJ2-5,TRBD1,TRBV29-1,CSVDADRAQYF,TGCAGCGTTGATGCGGACAGGGCCCAGTACTTC
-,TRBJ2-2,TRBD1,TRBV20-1,CSARLTGGSGELFF,TGCAGTGCTAGGTTGACAGGGGGGTCCGGGGAGCTGTTTTTT
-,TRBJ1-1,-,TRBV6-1,CASSARVKNTEAFF,TGTGCCAGCAGTGCCAGGGTGAAGAACACTGAAGCTTTCTTT
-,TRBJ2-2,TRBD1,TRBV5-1,CASSRSGTGDTGELFF,TGCGCCAGCAGCAGATCCGGGACAGGGGACACCGGGGAGCTGTTTTTT
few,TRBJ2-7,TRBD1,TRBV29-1,CSAPGQGSHEQYF,TGCAGCGCTCCGGGACAGGGTAGTCACGAGCAGTACTTC
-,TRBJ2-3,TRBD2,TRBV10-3,CAISATLAGGVTDTQYF,TGTGCCATCAGCGCCACTCTAGCGGGAGGTGTGACAGATACGCAGTATTTT
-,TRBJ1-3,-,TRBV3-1,CASSPVGVFSGNTIYF,TGTGCCAGCAGCCCCGTAGGTGTATTCTCTGGAAACACCATATATTTT
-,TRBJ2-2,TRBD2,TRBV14,CASSQIETSSTGELFF,TGTGCCAGCAGCCAAATCGAGACTAGCAGCACCGGGGAGCTGTTTTTT
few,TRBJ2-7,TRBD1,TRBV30,CAWSASDRGLSEQYF,TGTGCCTGGAGTGCCTCGGACAGGGGGCTGAGCGAGCAGTACTTC
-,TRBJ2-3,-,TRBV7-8,CASSLPMGGSTDTQYF,TGTGCCAGCAGCTTACCTATGGGCGGTAGCACAGATACGCAGTATTTT
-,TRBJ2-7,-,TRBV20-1,CSARGDSPSYEQYF,TGCAGTGCTAGGGGGGACTCTCCTTCCTACGAGCAGTACTTC
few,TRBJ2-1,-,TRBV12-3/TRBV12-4,CASSPSLRGEQFF,TGTGCCAGCAGTCCGAGTCTTCGCGGGGAGCAGTTCTTC
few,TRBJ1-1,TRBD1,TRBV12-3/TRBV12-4,CATLGQGALYTEAFF,TGTGCCACCCTGGGACAGGGGGCCTTGTACACTGAAGCTTTCTTT
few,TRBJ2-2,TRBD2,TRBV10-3,CAISDSGKNTGELFF,TGTGCCATCAGTGATAGCGGGAAGAACACCGGGGAGCTGTTTTTT
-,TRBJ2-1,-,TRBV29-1,CSVAPSGRAYNEQFF,TGCAGCGTCGCGCCCTCGGGACGAGCCTACAATGAGCAGTTCTTC
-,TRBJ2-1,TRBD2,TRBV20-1,CSAPRTSGIGEQFF,TGCAGTGCTCCAAGGACTAGCGGGATCGGGGAGCAGTTCTTC
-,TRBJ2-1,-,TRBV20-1,CSAPRLDRSYNEQFF,TGCAGTGCTCCAAGACTAGATCGGTCCTACAATGAGCAGTTCTTC
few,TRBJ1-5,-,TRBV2,CASSDRGTLYQPQHF,TGTGCCAGCAGTGACAGGGGTACTCTTTATCAGCCCCAGCATTTT
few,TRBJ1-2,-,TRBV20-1,CSAGTGRANYGYTF,TGCAGTGCAGGAACAGGGAGAGCTAACTATGGCTACACCTTC
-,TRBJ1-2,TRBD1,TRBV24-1,CATSDSDRGYTF,TGTGCCACCAGTGATTCGGACAGGGGCTACACCTTC